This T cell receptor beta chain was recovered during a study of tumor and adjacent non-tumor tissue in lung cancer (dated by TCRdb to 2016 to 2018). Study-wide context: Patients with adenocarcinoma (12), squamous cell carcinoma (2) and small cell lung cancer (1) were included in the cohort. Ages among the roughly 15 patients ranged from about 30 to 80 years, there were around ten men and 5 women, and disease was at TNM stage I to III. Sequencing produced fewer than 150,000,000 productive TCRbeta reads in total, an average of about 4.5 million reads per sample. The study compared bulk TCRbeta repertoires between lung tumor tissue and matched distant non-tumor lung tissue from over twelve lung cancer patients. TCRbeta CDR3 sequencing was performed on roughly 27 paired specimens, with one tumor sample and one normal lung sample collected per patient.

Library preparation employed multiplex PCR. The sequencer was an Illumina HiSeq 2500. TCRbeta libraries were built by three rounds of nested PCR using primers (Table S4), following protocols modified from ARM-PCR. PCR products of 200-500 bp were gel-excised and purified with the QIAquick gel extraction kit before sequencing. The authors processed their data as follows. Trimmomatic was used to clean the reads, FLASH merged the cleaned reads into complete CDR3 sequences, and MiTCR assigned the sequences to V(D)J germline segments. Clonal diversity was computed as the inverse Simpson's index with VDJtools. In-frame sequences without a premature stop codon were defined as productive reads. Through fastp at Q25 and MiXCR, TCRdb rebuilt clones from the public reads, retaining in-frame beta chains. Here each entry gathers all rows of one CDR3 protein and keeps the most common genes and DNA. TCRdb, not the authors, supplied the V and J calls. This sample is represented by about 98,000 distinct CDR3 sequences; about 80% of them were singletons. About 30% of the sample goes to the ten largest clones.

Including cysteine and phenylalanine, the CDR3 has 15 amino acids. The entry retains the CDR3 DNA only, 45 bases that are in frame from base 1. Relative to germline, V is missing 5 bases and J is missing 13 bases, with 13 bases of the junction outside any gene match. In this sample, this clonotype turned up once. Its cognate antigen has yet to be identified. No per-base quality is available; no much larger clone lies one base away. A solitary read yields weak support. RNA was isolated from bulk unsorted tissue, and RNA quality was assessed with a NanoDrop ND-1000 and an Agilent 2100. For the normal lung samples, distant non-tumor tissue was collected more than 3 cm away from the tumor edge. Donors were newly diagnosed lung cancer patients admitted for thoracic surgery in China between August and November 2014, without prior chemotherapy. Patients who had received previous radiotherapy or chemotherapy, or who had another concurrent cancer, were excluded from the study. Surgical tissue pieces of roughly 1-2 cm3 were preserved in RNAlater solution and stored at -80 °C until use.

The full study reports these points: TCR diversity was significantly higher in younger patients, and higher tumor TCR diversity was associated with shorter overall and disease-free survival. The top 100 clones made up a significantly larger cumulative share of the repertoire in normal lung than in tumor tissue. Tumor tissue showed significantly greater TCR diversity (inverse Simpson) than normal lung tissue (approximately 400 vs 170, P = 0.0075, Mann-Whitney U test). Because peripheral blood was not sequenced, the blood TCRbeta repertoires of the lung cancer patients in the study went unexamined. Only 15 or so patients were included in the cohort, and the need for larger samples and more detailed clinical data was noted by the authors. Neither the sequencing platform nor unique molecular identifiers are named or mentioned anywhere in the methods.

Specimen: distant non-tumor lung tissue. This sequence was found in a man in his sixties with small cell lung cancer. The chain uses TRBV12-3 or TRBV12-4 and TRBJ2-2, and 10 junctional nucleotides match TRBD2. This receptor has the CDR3 CASSPGTSASWGLFF. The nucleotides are TGTGCCAGCAGTCCCGGGACTAGCGCGTCCTGGGGGCTGTTTTTT.